Each of the 7 T cell receptor beta chains below was sequenced from the same sample in a study of blood T cell repertoires in COVID-19. TCRdb's copy holds only in-frame clones and misses some; the assay was immunoSEQ multiplex PCR. The sample includes some 140,000 clones, 70% to 80% of them seen just once. The sequencing sample was made of peripheral blood. These receptors were taken from a man in his fifties or sixties with acute or convalescent COVID-19.

The V call is TRBV28, the J call TRBJ1-1; 8 bases map to TRBD1. The CDR3 spans 18 residues. CDR1 is MDHEN and CDR2 is SYDVKM in the germline V gene. The trim removed 3 bases at V and 1 base at J, leaving 13 bases unmatched. The CDR3 spells CASSLGIGRGRRNTEAFF. CDR3 in DNA: TGTGCCAGCAGTTTGGGGATTGGCAGGGGGCGCAGGAACACTGAAGCTTTCTTT.

This clone was seen more than once but under ten times. The chain recombines TRBV6-5 with TRBJ1-1; a possible D gene is TRBD1 (5 bases). Per germline, CDR1 MNHEY and CDR2 SVGAGI. CDR3 size: 13 residues. The ends were cut back, 2 bases at V and 11 bases at J, with 15 bases in the middle. The CDR3, as DNA: TGTGCCAGCAGTTACAGGGGTAAAGGAGAGGCTTTCTTT. It is translated as CASSYRGKGEAFF.

On this clone: Other DNA sequences within the sample encode an identical CDR3. The chain recombines TRBV5-1 with TRBJ1-2; D gene unclear. CDR3 size: 13 residues. V was cut by 1 base and J by 3 bases, with 7 bases left in between. Looked up from germline, CDR1 is SGHRS and CDR2 is YFSETQ. Here the CDR3 DNA reads TGCGCCAGCAGCTTGAGCGGGGACTATGGCTACACCTTC. Translation: CASSLSGDYGYTF.

The J gene is TRBJ2-6, the V gene TRBV29-1; the match to TRBD1 covers 9 bases. Per the germline V gene, CDR1 is SQVTM and CDR2 is ANQGSEA. This CDR3 contains 15 residues. The ends lost 5 bases at V and 1 base at J; junction bases unmatched: 3. The DNA of the CDR3 is TGCAGCGTTTCACAGGGGGCGTCTGGGGCCAACGTCCTGACTTTC. Encoded protein: CSVSQGASGANVLTF. The entire variable domain, with the rest obtained from reference TRBV29-1 and TRBJ2-6, is as follows: SAVISQKPSRDICQRGTSLTIQCQVDSQVTMMFWYRQQPGQSLTLIATANQGSEATYESGFVIDKFPISRPNLTFSTLTVSNMSPEDSSIYLCSVSQGASGANVLTFGAGSRLTVL.

This clone was picked up a small number of times. The rearrangement uses TRBV24-1 and TRBJ2-2, with D hard to call. The CDR3 length is 15 residues. Germline V gene data show CDR1 as KGHDR and CDR2 as SFDVKD. V was trimmed by 3 bases and J by 5 bases, leaving 12 bases between them. The CDR3 region is CATSDPGGRTGELFF. In DNA, the CDR3 is TGTGCCACCAGTGATCCCGGCGGAAGGACCGGGGAGCTGTTTTTT.

The V call is TRBV5-1, the J call TRBJ2-5; D uncertain. Trimming shortened V by 2 bases and J by 4 bases, and 12 bases separated the two germline ends. The CDR3 is made up of 14 amino acids. The germline CDR1 and CDR2 sequences are SGHRS and YFSETQ. The CDR3 DNA is TGCGCCAGCAGCTTCGGGTGGATAGGAGAGACCCAGTACTTC. It encodes CASSFGWIGETQYF.

The chain recombines TRBV7-2 with TRBJ2-1; unclear D gene. The CDR3 covers 12 residues. Germline CDR1 SGHTA, CDR2 FQGNSA. V lost 4 bases and J lost 9, with 10 bases in between. The CDR3 region is CASSSDRVEQFF. CDR3 coding DNA: TGTGCCAGCAGCTCCGATCGGGTTGAGCAGTTCTTC.